Listed here are 7 T cell receptor beta chains from one sample, sequenced in a study of blood T cell repertoires in COVID-19 (dated by TCRdb to the early 2020s). Library prep was done by the immunoSEQ multiplex PCR assay. The table was pulled from immuneACCESS by TCRdb, which kept in-frame rearrangements only. Such tables lose some clones; where checked, under half of the loss comes from unresolved V genes, and the rest has no known cause. In this sample the table shows 150,000 or so clones, 85% to 95% of which occur a single time. Together, the top ten hold 1.5% to 2.5% of the sample. The sequencing input was peripheral blood. The receptors originated from an older woman with COVID-19, enrolled during active disease.

The chain uses TRBV6-5 and TRBJ1-2; D perhaps matches TRBD1 (6 bases). This CDR3 contains 15 residues. Trimming shortened V by 7 bases and J by 5 bases, and 20 bases separated the two germline ends. Germline CDR1 is MNHEY and CDR2 is SVGAGI. Here the CDR3 reads CASIPPRTAKYGYTF. The CDR3 DNA reads TGTGCCAGCATTCCCCCAAGGACAGCCAAATATGGCTACACCTTC.

The V call is TRBV5-6, the J call TRBJ1-2; tentatively, D is TRBD1 (5 bases). Germline CDR1 reads SGHDT; CDR2 reads YYEEEE. The ends were cut back, 1 base at V and 4 bases at J, with 8 bases in the middle. This CDR3 contains 13 residues. CDR3 protein: CASSLLGGYGYTF. Written as DNA, the CDR3 is TGTGCCAGCAGCTTGCTCGGGGGCTATGGCTACACCTTC.

The J gene is TRBJ1-3, the V gene TRBV9; TRBD1 aligns across 10 bases. Germline lookup yields CDR1 SGDLS and CDR2 YYNGEE. The CDR3 consists of 16 residues. V shed 3 bases and J 0 bases; nucleotides not matched to a gene: 3. CDR3 sequence reads: CASSEGQGYSGNTIYF. The CDR3 DNA sequence: TGTGCCAGCAGCGAGGGACAGGGGTACTCTGGAAACACCATATATTTT. Supplemented by reference TRBV9 and TRBJ1-3, the full variable domain reads DSGVTQTPKHLITATGQRVTLRCSPRSGDLSVYWYQQSLDQGLQFLIQYYNGEERAKGNILERFSAQQFPDLHSELNLSSLELGDSALYFCASSEGQGYSGNTIYFGEGSWLTVV.

The CDR3 region is CATSRGQSNYGYTF. CDR3 in DNA: TGTGCCACCAGCCGAGGACAGTCTAACTATGGCTACACCTTC. The V gene is TRBV15, the J gene TRBJ1-2; possible D gene TRBD1, 6 bases. The germline CDR1 and CDR2 sequences are LNHNV and YYDKDF (reference sequence). This CDR3 is 14 amino acids long. V was trimmed by 5 bases and J by 0 bases, leaving 10 bases between them. The full variable domain, its missing parts supplied by reference TRBV15 and TRBJ1-2, is DAMVIQNPRYQVTQFGKPVTLSCSQTLNHNVMYWYQQKSSQAPKLLFHYYDKDFNNEADTPDNFQSRRPNTSFCFLDIRSPGLGDTAMYLCATSRGQSNYGYTFGSGTRLTVV.

The sample holds one count of this clone. V gene TRBV19 combines with J gene TRBJ1-5; D not resolved. This CDR3 is built from 15 residues. Trimming took 3 bases from V and 3 from J, leaving 12 bases between them. CDR1 is LNHDA and CDR2 is SQIVND in the germline V gene (reference sequence). The CDR3: CASSILLGINQPQHF. The CDR3 DNA follows: TGTGCCAGTAGTATTCTGCTCGGTATCAATCAGCCCCAGCATTTT.

The chain has TRBV27 and TRBJ1-1, with D perhaps matching TRBD1 (6 bases). CDR1 and CDR2 from the germline V gene are MNHEY and SMNVEV (reference sequence). Trimming stripped 5 bases from V and 1 base from J, with 14 bases between. The CDR3 runs to 15 residues. CDR3 residues: CASSLGAVGNTEAFF. The CDR3 nucleotides read TGTGCCAGCAGTCTGGGGGCCGTCGGGAACACTGAAGCTTTCTTT.

This sequence joins TRBV6-5 and TRBJ1-1; perhaps TRBD1 as D (5 bases). This CDR3 spans 15 amino acids. CDR1 MNHEY and CDR2 SVGAGI come from the germline V gene. V was clipped by 6 bases and J by 1 base, with 15 bases between them. The CDR3 DNA reads TGTGCCAGCAGCCCCGGGGGGGACGGGAACACTGAAGCTTTCTTT. Translating gives CASSPGGDGNTEAFF.